What follows is one T cell receptor beta chain and its context. Its specificity is unknown. Sequenced by immunoSEQ multiplex PCR; TCRdb stores in-frame clones only, minus some. The table has over 60,000 clones, 80% to 90% seen once; the top ten hold around two fifths. This entry comes from a study of radiotherapy plus CTLA-4 blockade in lung cancer. Study information: Among all patients, roughly 17% showed objective responses, while 30% to 35% had disease control.

This CDR3 is 12 amino acids long. V dropped 4 bases and J dropped 10 bases, with 16 bases sitting between them. Germline V gene sequence: CDR1 GTSNPN, CDR2 SVGIG (reference sequence). Whole-study findings and limits: In blood, TCR clones derived from the tumor expanded after radiotherapy plus ipilimumab. Response was reportedly best predicted by early blood T cell clone dynamics, with interferon-beta.

This sequence joins TRBV30 and TRBJ1-1, with a possible D match to TRBD1 (6 bases). The source was peripheral blood, collected from a patient treated with radiotherapy plus ipilimumab. This clonotype was obtained from a human donor with non-small cell lung cancer that progressed on radiotherapy plus ipilimumab. The CDR3 DNA is TGTGCCTGGACAAGGGACAATTTTGTAGCTTTCTTT. Its protein product is CAWTRDNFVAFF. The whole variable domain, filled in from reference TRBV30 and TRBJ1-1, reads SQTIHQWPATLVQPVGSPLSLECTVEGTSNPNLYWYRQAAGRGLQLLFYSVGIGQISSEVPQNLSASRPQDRQFILSSKKLLLSDSGFYLCAWTRDNFVAFFGQGTRLTVV.